This T cell receptor (beta chain) was captured in a study of CD4 T cells in relation to SARS-CoV-2 and coronaviruses. Study in general: TCR beta CDR3s were sequenced after roughly ten-day antigen culture of PBMCs. Shared crossreactive spike epitopes were mapped to their HLA restriction.

Clones were read by immunoSEQ multiplex PCR, and TCRdb kept only the in-frame ones, dropping some. Among more than 9,000 clones listed, 65% to 90% were seen once. On this clone itself: No antigen is known for it.

Unexposed donor CD4+ T cells date from about 2011-2018, before the COVID-19 pandemic. After ten to eleven days of culture, CD4+ T cells were isolated. Unexposed-donor CD4+ T cells were probed with SARS-CoV-2 S/N and four cold-coronavirus spikes, cells permitting. PBMCs were plated at two million per well in IL-2-containing medium. The sequenced sample was CD4+ T cells from PBMCs, cultured in vitro. The origin of this receptor is a human donor in good health.

The CDR3 is CASSETQGNTEAFF. CDR3 coding DNA: TGCGCCAGCAGCGAAACACAGGGTAACACTGAAGCTTTCTTT. V is TRBV5-1 and J is TRBJ1-1; perhaps TRBD1 as D (6 bases). V was cut by 4 bases and J by 2 bases, with 12 bases left in between. The CDR3 spans 14 residues. CDR1 and CDR2 from the germline V gene are SGHRS and YFSETQ.